This T cell receptor (beta chain) is from a study of OX40 agonist ivuxolimab in advanced cancers. At the level of the whole study: The costimulatory receptor OX40 (CD134) was targeted by ivuxolimab, a fully human IgG2 agonistic monoclonal antibody. In the dose-escalation cohort, roughly four fifths of patients were male, and the mean age was approximately 60 years, with a range of about 20 to 79. Among the 50 to 55 dose-escalation patients, 19 had hepatocellular carcinoma, about 15 melanoma, 9 renal cell carcinoma and 9 head and neck cancer. Partial responses occurred in three dose-escalation patients: two with cutaneous melanoma and one with hepatocellular carcinoma. Prior anti-PD-1, anti-PD-L1 or anti-CTLA-4 therapy was permitted, and checkpoint inhibitors had been received by more than 35% of dose-escalation patients. The paper covers the monotherapy dose-escalation part of the phase I ivuxolimab trial, which included N ≈ 50 patients. Intravenous ivuxolimab was administered to patients every 2 weeks at six dose levels: 0.01, 0.1, 0.3, 1.5, 3 and 10 mg/kg. Peripheral TCRbeta sequencing was intended to test whether TCR sequence diversity was altered and clonal T-cell expansion was caused by ivuxolimab. On the study overall, not on this receptor specifically: The antigen specificity of the peripheral T cells that underwent clonal expansion was not determined. Partial responders in the 0.1-3.0 mg/kg groups had among the lowest normalized peripheral clonal expansion, especially among CD8+ T cells. Clonal expansion of both CD4+ and CD8+ blood T cells was observed from baseline to week 6 at doses 0.1 to 3.0 mg/kg. Low levels of normalized T-cell clonal expansion were also seen in some patients who did not respond. After ivuxolimab, more expanded clones were found on average in CD8+ T cells than in CD4+ T cells.

To note about this clone: There is no known antigen for this receptor. The input lacks base qualities; no much larger clone sits a single base away.

The trial excluded patients who had a history of autoimmune disease or who were on systemic immunosuppression. Peripheral blood for TCR sequencing was drawn from every dose cohort at baseline, at cycle 4 day 1 and at cycle 7 day 1. Samples came from an open-label, multicenter, first-in-human phase I dose-escalation trial of ivuxolimab. Adults with locally advanced or metastatic melanoma, renal cell, hepatocellular, or head and neck squamous cell carcinoma were enrolled in the trial. Before TCR sequencing, CD4+ and CD8+ T cells were separately sorted from peripheral blood. V lost 1 base and J lost 9 bases; the stretch between them is 13 bases long. Counted from cysteine to phenylalanine, this CDR3 has 15 amino acids. Only the CDR3 part of the read is kept: 45 bases, read in frame from the first base. CDR1 and CDR2, per the germline V gene, are SGHTA and FQGNSA. For sequencing of the TCRbeta CDR3 region, genomic DNA was extracted from the sorted cells. The immunoSEQ Assay was used for sequencing of TCRbeta CDR3 regions. Here the immuneACCESS table is served through TCRdb, limited to in-frame sequences with V and J called. Missing clones are a known gap in these copies; in checked studies unresolved V genes cover under half, and the rest lacks a known reason. This sample lists around 35,000 clones; 79% were detected once. Around 10% of the sample comes from the top ten.

The rearranged chain carries TRBV7-2 and TRBJ1-6; the D gene identity is not certain. Sequencing was performed on CD4+ or CD8+ T cells sorted from blood, taken in a trial of the OX40 agonist ivuxolimab. The TCR sequence derives from an adult with an advanced solid tumor such as melanoma, head and neck, liver or kidney cancer. In nucleotide form, the sequence is TGTGCCAGCAGCTTAGAAGCGGGCGGCGTTTCACCCCTCCACTTT. Its translation reads: CASSLEAGGVSPLHF.